This T cell receptor beta chain was documented in a study of OX40 agonist ivuxolimab in advanced cancers. The overall study: Ivuxolimab, an agonistic anti-OX40 (CD134) antibody, was given to patients. Prior therapy, whether anti-PD-1, anti-PD-L1 or anti-CTLA-4, was allowed, and less than 45% had some. Whole-study results and caveats: With doses of 0.1 to 3.0 mg/kg, CD4+ and CD8+ blood T cells had undergone clonal expansion by week 6. The study found that CD8+ T cells averaged more expanded clones than CD4+.

Comment on this clone: As yet, its antigen is unknown.

Assay used: immunoSEQ multiplex PCR; TCRdb lists only in-frame clones, some missing. Among approximately 130,000 clones listed, 90% were seen once. The CDR3 covers 14 residues. V gave up 3 bases and J gave up 7 bases, with 13 bases separating them. Germline V gives CDR1 SGDLS, CDR2 YYNGEE. This chain joins TRBV9 and TRBJ2-2; no clear D. The source material was CD4+ or CD8+ T cells sorted from blood, sampled in a trial of the OX40 agonist ivuxolimab. The source of this sequence is an adult with an advanced solid tumor such as melanoma, head and neck, liver or kidney cancer. The CDR3 loop is CASSAPSTRGELFF. Written as DNA, the CDR3 is TGTGCCAGCAGCGCCCCGAGTACTCGCGGGGAGCTGTTTTTT. Looking up the rest from reference TRBV9 and TRBJ2-2 gives the full variable domain: DSGVTQTPKHLITATGQRVTLRCSPRSGDLSVYWYQQSLDQGLQFLIQYYNGEERAKGNILERFSAQQFPDLHSELNLSSLELGDSALYFCASSAPSTRGELFFGEGSRLTVL.